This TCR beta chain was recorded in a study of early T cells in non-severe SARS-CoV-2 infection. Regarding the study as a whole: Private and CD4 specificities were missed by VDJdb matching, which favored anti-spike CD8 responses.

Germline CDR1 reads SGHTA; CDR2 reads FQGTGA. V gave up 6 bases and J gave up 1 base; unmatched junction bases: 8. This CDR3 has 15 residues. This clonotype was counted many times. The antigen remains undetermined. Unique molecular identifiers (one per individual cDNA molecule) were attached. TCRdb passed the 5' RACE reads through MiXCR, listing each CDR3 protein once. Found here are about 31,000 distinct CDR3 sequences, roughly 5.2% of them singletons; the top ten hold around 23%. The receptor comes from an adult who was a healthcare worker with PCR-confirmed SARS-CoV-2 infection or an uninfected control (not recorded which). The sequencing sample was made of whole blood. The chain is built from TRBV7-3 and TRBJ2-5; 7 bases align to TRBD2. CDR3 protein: CASSLSGAAQETQYF. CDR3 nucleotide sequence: TGTGCCAGCAGTCTCAGCGGGGCTGCCCAAGAGACCCAGTACTTC.